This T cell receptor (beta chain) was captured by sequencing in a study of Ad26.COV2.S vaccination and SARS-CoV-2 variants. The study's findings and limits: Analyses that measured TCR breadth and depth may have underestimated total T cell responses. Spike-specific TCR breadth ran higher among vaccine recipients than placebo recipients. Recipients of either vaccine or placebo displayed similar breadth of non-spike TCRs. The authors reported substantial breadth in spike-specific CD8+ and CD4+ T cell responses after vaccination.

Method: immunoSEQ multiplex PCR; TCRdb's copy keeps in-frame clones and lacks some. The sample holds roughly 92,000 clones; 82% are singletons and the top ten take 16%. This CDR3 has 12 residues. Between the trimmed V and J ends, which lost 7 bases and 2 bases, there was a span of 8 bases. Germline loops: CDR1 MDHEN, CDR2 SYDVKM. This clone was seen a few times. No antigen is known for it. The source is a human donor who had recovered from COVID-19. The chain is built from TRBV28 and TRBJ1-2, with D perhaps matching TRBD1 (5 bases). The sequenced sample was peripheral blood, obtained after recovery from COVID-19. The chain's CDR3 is CASKQDNYGYTF. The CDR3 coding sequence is TGTGCCAGCAAACAGGACAACTATGGCTACACCTTC.